Listed below are T cell receptor beta chains from one sample, sequenced in a study of CD8+ T cells in alopecia areata. Measured with immunoSEQ multiplex PCR; TCRdb has only the in-frame clones, and not every one. The sample contains about 200,000 clones, around three fifths of which appear only once. The sequenced material came from CD8+ T cells sorted from blood. Receptors originate from a human donor in good health. The conserved cysteine and the conserved F or W are not part of the CDR3 here.

V	CDR3
TRBV6-1	ASSSGGDNEQF
TRBV7-8	ASRPRTGGVNTEAF
TRBV30	AWRDTTSSYNSPLH
TRBV4-1	ASSQEVGARNQETQY
TRBV6-5	ASSKDPDSYNEQF
TRBV5-6	ASSDVFTYEQY
TRBV13	ASSSWTGSNTEAF
TRBV2	ASEGAESSYEQY
TRBV6-1	ASCPQGSYEQY
TRBV4-2	ASSQDEGSSYEQY
TRBV6-5	ASTPGSGGNQPQH
TRBV29-1	SVGQGDGYT
TRBV2	ASSEAGQARDTQY
TRBV4-1	ANSQAGNSPLH
TRBV29-1	SVESGLFYGYT
TRBV7-6	ASSGSGTGSGNTIY
TRBV11-2	ASSWTEYEQY
TRBV29-1	SVGDREGQYGYT
TRBV18	ASSRTASGGAYEQY
TRBV6-5	ASSYPGQGENTEAF
TRBV13	ASSLVAGGPNEQF
TRBV7-8	ASSLKGNSYGYT
TRBV6-5	ASSYGGSGSYTQY
TRBV5-4	ASSFPRGADTDTQY
TRBV12-5	ASAPPRGNYGYT
TRBV29-1	SVVEGGNQPQH
TRBV15	ATSRSRDRVTDTQY
TRBV29-1	SVEEVGYT
TRBV4-1	ASSQETSAVYEQY
TRBV5-1	ASSLAGGQSPLH
TRBV27	ASSGDREVDGYT
TRBV14	ASSQARAGEQY
TRBV15	ATSMTSGGEQY
TRBV6-5	ASSYGVNYGYT
TRBV5-6	ASSLQGSEQY
TRBV15	APGSGGADTEAF
TRBV6-5	ASSLAGASTDTQY
TRBV4-1	ASSLDRTYEQY
TRBV29-1	SVAGTGELF
TRBV9	ASSVNRVGEQY
TRBV5-1	ASSFGQGGTEAF
TRBV15	ATSGGVEQF
TRBV11-1	ASQGSSYEQY
TRBV4-1	ASSPGRRDEQY
TRBV4-1	ASSQVRDRSAETQY
TRBV4-1	ASSWYRSGEQY
TRBV4-1	ASSQVGPVDGYT
TRBV29-1	SVEDGQGFRETQY
TRBV5-1	ASSRDRPTDTQY
TRBV30	AWSEGTGGYQETQY
TRBV2	ASSEDIGEETQY
TRBV2	ASSDTTSGGFEQY
TRBV4-1	ASSQDGTGSEAF
TRBV28	ASSVRADTQY
TRBV29-1	SVVDWTDEKLF
TRBV4-1	ASSPGTAGATNEKLF
TRBV5-6	ASSYKWGEAF
TRBV5-1	ASSWSGAEQF
TRBV2	AGRTEGPIGYGYT
TRBV5-1	ASSLGREQF